Below, 6 T cell receptor beta chains from the same sample are listed, as sequenced in a study of regulatory T cells in long-lasting Graves disease. Building the TCR beta libraries relied on iRepertoire HTBI primers, and CDR3 regions underwent Arm-PCR. MiXCR was run by TCRdb on the multiplex PCR reads, yielding one entry per CDR3 protein. The sample has some 400,000 distinct CDR3 sequences; about 16% are singletons. Time point in this sample: newly diagnosed GD, antithyroid drugs for less than 3 months. Isolated PBMC RNA provided the starting material for the TCR library. These records were also assigned to another study, of T cells in Graves' hyperthyroidism and ophthalmopathy.

The sample consisted of peripheral blood mononuclear cells (PBMCs), taken at new diagnosis, from a patient treated with antithyroid drugs. The receptors come from a woman under 40 with Graves disease.

This clonotype has at least ten counts. The J gene is TRBJ2-2, the V gene TRBV3-1, with D possibly TRBD2 on 6 matching bases. CDR1 is LGHDT, CDR2 YNNKEL, per germline (reference sequence). The CDR3 is 16 residues long. Trimming took 4 bases from V and 2 from J, leaving 14 bases between them. The CDR3 sequence is CASSLGSGFNTGELFF. The DNA of the CDR3 is TGTGCCAGCAGCCTTGGAAGCGGGTTCAACACCGGGGAGCTGTTTTTT. The full variable domain, in which reference TRBV3-1 and TRBJ2-2 provide the parts outside the CDR3, is DTAVSQTPKYLVTQMGNDKSIKCEQNLGHDTMYWYKQDSKKFLKIMFSYNNKELIINETVPNRFSPKSPDKAHLNLHINSLELGDSAVYFCASSLGSGFNTGELFFGEGSRLTVL.

Many counts were recorded for this clonotype. The V gene is TRBV18, the J gene TRBJ2-1; TRBD2 agrees at 10 bases. V was clipped by 0 bases and J by 8 bases; unmatched bases: 4. Germline CDR1 is KGHSH and CDR2 is LQKENI. This CDR3 has 15 residues. The CDR3 DNA reads TGTGCCAGCTCACCACCGGCTAGCGGGGGCTATGAGCAGTTCTTC. Its protein product is CASSPPASGGYEQFF.

This clonotype has ten or more counts. The chain combines TRBV30 with TRBJ1-2; D is possibly TRBD1 (5 bases). The CDR3 has 12 residues. Germline CDR1 is GTSNPN and CDR2 is SVGIG (reference sequence). Trimming removed 2 bases from V and 4 bases from J, with 8 bases in between. As DNA, the CDR3 is TGTGCCTGGAGTAGACAGAGCTATGGCTACACCTTC. It translates to CAWSRQSYGYTF.

This clonotype has more than one count but fewer than ten. V is TRBV5-1 and J is TRBJ2-2; a weak D match, TRBD2 (5 bases). The V and J ends lost 3 bases and 4 bases respectively, with 16 bases between them. The V gene's germline CDR1 is SGHRS and CDR2 YFSETQ. This CDR3 comprises 16 residues. CDR3 loop: CASSWLAGAGTGELFF. The CDR3 coding sequence is TGCGCCAGCAGCTGGCTCGCGGGCGCGGGCACCGGGGAGCTGTTTTTT.

This clonotype has a count of ten or more. The chain is built from TRBV11-1 and TRBJ2-7, with D hard to call. From germline, CDR1 is SGHAT and CDR2 FQDESV (reference sequence). This CDR3 comprises 15 residues. The V gene lost 2 bases and the J gene lost 1 base, with 12 bases spanning the gap. In DNA form, the CDR3 reads TGTGCCAGCAGCTTATCCCCGTCTAGGTCCTACGAGCAGTACTTC. This translates into CASSLSPSRSYEQYF.

J is TRBJ1-3 and V is TRBV5-1; 8 bases match TRBD1. The CDR3 length is 15 residues. Germline values: CDR1 SGHRS, CDR2 YFSETQ. The V gene end was trimmed by 0 bases and the J gene end by 8 bases; junction bases not matched to a gene: 7. In DNA form, the CDR3 reads TGCGCCAGCAGCTTGGCCGGGACAGGCGGAGACACCATATATTTT. Translation gives CASSLAGTGGDTIYF.